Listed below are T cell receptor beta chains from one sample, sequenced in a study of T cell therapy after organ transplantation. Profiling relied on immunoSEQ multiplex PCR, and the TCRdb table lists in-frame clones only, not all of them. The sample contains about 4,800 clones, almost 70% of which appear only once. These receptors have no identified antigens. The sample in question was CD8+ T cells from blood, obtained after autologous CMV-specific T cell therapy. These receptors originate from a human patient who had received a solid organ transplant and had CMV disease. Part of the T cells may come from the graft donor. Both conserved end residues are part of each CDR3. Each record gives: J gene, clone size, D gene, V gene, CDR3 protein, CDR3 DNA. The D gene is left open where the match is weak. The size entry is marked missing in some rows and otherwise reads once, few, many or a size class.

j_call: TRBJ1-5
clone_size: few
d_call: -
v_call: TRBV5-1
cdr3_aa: CASSFEGDQPQHF
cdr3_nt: TGCGCCAGCAGCTTCGAGGGGGATCAGCCCCAGCATTTT

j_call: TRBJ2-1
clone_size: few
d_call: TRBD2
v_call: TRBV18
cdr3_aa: CASSTTSGSSYNEQFF
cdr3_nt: TGTGCCAGCTCAACGACTAGCGGGAGCTCCTACAATGAGCAGTTCTTC

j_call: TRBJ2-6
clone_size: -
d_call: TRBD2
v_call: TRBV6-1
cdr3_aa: CASSDFLGLAAAGANVLTF
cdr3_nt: TGTGCCAGCAGTGATTTTTTGGGACTAGCGGCGGCTGGGGCCAACGTCCTGACTTTC

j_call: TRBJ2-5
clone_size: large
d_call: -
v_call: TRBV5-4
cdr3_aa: CASSSQFGELGAETQYF
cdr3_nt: TGTGCCAGCAGCTCCCAATTTGGGGAGCTTGGGGCAGAGACCCAGTACTTC

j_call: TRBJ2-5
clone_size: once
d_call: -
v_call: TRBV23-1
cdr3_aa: CASSQYRGGGETQYF
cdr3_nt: TGCGCCAGCAGCCAGTACAGGGGAGGAGGAGAGACCCAGTACTTC

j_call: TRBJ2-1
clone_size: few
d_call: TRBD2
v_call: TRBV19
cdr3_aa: CASGTSGSVYNEQFF
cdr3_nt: TGTGCCAGTGGGACTAGCGGGAGTGTTTACAATGAGCAGTTCTTC

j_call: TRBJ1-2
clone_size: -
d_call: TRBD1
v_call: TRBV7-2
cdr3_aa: CASRFQGAGVYGYTF
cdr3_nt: TGTGCCAGCAGGTTTCAGGGGGCGGGAGTGTATGGCTACACCTTC

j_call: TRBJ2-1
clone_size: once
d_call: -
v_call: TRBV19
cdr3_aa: CASSKLGVAEGSYNEQFF
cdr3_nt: TGTGCCAGTAGTAAGCTGGGAGTAGCGGAAGGTTCCTACAATGAGCAGTTCTTC

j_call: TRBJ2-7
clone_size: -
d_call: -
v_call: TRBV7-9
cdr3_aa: CASSSQTGYEQYF
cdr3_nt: TGTGCCAGCAGCTCGCAAACAGGCTACGAGCAGTACTTC

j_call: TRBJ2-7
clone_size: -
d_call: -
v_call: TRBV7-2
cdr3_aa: CASSEQGYEQYF
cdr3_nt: TGTGCCAGCAGCGAACAGGGTTACGAGCAGTACTTC

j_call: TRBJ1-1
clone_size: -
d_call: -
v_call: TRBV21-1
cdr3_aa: CASRSPLAQIRTEAFF
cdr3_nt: TGTGCCAGCAGGTCGCCCTTAGCTCAAATTCGCACTGAAGCTTTCTTT

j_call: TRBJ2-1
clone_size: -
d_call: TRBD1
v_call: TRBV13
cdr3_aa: CASSLRDRGYNEQFF
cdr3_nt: TGTGCCAGCAGTCTGCGGGACAGGGGGTACAATGAGCAGTTCTTC

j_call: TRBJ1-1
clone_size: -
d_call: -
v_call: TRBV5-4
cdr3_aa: CASSQGTRGTEAFF
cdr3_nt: TGCGCCAGCAGCCAAGGAACCCGGGGCACTGAAGCTTTCTTT

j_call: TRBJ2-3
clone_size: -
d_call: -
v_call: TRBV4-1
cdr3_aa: CASSQYTDTQYF
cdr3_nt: TGCGCCAGCAGCCAGTACACAGATACGCAGTATTTT

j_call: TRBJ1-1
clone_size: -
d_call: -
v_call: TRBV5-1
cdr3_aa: CASSLGRPDEAFF
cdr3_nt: TGCGCCAGCAGCTTGGGGCGCCCAGATGAAGCTTTCTTT

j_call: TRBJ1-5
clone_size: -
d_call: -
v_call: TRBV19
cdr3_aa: CASSIEGQRNQPQHF
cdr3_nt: TGTGCCAGTAGTATAGAGGGACAAAGAAATCAGCCCCAGCATTTT

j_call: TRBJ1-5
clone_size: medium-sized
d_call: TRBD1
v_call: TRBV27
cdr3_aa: CASSQTGQYSNQPQHF
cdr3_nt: TGTGCCAGCAGCCAAACGGGACAGTATAGCAATCAGCCCCAGCATTTT

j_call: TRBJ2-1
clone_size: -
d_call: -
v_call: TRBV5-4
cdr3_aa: CASSLSTDQFF
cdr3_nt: TGTGCCAGCAGCTTGTCAACCGACCAGTTCTTC

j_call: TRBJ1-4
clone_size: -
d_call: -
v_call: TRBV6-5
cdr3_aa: CASSYSRPGRMRKLFF
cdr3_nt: TGTGCCAGCAGTTACTCCCGACCGGGACGGATGAGGAAACTGTTTTTT

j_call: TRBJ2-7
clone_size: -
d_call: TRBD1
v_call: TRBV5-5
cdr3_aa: CASSFGTGSEQYF
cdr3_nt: TGTGCCAGCAGCTTCGGGACAGGGTCCGAGCAGTACTTC

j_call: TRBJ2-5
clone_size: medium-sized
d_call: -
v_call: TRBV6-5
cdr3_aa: CASSYSGRQETQYF
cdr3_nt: TGTGCCAGCAGTTACTCAGGGCGCCAAGAGACCCAGTACTTC

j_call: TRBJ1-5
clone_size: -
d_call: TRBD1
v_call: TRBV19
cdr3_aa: CASSIGDRGTPQHF
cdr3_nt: TGTGCCAGTAGTATAGGGGACAGGGGTACGCCCCAGCATTTT

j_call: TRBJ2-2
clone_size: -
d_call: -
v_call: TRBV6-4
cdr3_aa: CASSLTWNTGELFF
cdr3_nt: TGTGCCAGCAGTCTGACATGGAACACCGGGGAGCTGTTTTTT

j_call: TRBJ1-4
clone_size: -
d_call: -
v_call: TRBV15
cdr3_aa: CATSRDGDLVGEKLFF
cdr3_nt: TGTGCCACCAGCAGAGATGGGGACCTCGTCGGGGAAAAACTGTTTTTT

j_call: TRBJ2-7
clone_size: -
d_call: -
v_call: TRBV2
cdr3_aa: CASLPPGSGYEQYF
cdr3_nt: TGTGCCAGCCTTCCACCGGGCAGTGGCTACGAGCAGTACTTC

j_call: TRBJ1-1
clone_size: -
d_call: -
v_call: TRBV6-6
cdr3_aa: CASGGDSAEAFF
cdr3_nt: TGTGCCAGCGGCGGAGACAGCGCTGAAGCTTTCTTT

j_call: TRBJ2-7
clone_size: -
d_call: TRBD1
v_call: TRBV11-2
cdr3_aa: CASSLEGTGADYEQYF
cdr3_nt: TGTGCCAGCAGCTTAGAGGGGACAGGGGCGGACTACGAGCAGTACTTC

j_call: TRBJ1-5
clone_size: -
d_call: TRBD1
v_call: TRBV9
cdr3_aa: CASSGQGYEQPQHF
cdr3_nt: TGTGCCAGCAGCGGACAGGGCTACGAGCAGCCCCAGCATTTT

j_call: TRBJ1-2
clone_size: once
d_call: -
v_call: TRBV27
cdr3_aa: CASSGPNYGYTF
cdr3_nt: TGTGCCAGCAGCGGTCCGAACTATGGCTACACCTTC

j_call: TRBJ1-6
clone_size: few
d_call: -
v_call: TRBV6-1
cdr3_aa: CASSEGVLNSPLHF
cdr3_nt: TGTGCCAGCAGTGAAGGGGTTTTGAATTCACCCCTCCACTTT

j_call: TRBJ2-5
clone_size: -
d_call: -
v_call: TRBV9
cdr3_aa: CASSVGDRTEETQYF
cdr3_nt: TGTGCCAGCAGCGTAGGCGACAGAACGGAAGAGACCCAGTACTTC

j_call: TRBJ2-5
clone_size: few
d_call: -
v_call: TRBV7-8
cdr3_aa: CASSFTITSTNLLRETQYF
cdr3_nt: TGTGCCAGCAGCTTTACGATCACCAGTACCAACCTCTTGAGAGAGACCCAGTACTTC

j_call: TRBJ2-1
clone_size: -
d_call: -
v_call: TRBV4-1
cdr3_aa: CASSQEKGQDSYNEQFF
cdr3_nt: TGCGCCAGCAGCCAAGAAAAAGGGCAGGACTCCTACAATGAGCAGTTCTTC

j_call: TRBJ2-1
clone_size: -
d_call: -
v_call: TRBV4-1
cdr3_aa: CASSPGTEGKRFPGNEQFF
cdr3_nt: TGCGCCAGCAGCCCTGGGACGGAGGGTAAGCGGTTCCCCGGAAATGAGCAGTTCTTC

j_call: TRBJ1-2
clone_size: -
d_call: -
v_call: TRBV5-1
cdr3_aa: CASSPARYGYTF
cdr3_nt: TGCGCCAGCAGCCCGGCCCGCTATGGCTACACCTTC

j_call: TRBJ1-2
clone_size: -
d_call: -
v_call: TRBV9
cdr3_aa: CASSPRWEGYGYTF
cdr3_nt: TGTGCCAGCAGCCCGAGATGGGAGGGCTATGGCTACACCTTC

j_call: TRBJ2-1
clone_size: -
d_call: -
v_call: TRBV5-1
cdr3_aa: CASSLSYNEQFF
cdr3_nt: TGCGCCAGCAGCTTGTCTTACAATGAGCAGTTCTTC

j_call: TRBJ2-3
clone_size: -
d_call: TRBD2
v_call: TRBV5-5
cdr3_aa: CASNGGGPTDTQYF
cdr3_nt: TGTGCCAGCAACGGCGGGGGGCCCACAGATACGCAGTATTTT

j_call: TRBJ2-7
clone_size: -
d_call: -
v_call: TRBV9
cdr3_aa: CASSVGLDYEQYF
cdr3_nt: TGTGCCAGCAGCGTAGGTCTAGACTACGAGCAGTACTTC

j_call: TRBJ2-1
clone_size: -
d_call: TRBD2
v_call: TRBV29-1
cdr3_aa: CSVEDYGEGNDEQFF
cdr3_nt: TGCAGCGTCGAAGATTACGGGGAGGGAAACGATGAGCAGTTCTTC

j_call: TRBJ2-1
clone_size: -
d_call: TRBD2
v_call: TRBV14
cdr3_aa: CASSPTGGGANEQFF
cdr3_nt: TGTGCCAGCAGCCCAACCGGCGGGGGGGCTAACGAGCAGTTCTTC

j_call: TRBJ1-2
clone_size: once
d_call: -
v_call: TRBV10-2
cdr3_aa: CASSELTPNYGYTF
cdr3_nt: TGCGCCAGCAGTGAGTTGACACCTAACTATGGCTACACCTTC

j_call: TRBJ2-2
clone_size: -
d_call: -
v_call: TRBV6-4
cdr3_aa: CASSYSNVRELFF
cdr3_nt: TGTGCCAGCAGTTACTCGAACGTGAGGGAGCTGTTTTTT

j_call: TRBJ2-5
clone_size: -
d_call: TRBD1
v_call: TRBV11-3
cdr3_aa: CASSTGTGGLVKETQYF
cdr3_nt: TGTGCCAGCAGCACCGGGACAGGGGGACTAGTGAAAGAGACCCAGTACTTC

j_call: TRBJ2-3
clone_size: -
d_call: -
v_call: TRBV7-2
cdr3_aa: CASSLEVGTDTQYF
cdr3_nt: TGTGCCAGCAGCCTAGAAGTTGGCACAGATACGCAGTATTTT